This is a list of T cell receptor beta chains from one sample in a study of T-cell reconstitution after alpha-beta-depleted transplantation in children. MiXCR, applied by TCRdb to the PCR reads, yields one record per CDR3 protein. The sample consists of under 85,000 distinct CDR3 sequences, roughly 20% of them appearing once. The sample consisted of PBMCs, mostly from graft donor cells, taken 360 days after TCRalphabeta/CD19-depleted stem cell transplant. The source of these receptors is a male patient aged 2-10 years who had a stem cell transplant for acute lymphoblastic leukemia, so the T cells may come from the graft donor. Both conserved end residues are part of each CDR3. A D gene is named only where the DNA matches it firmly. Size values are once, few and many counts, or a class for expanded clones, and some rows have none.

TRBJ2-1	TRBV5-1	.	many	TGCGCCAGCAGCTCCGGGAGTATTTCGAAGAATGAGCAGTTCTTC	CASSSGSISKNEQFF
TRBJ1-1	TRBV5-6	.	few	TGTGCCAGCAGCTTAAGTTTGGGCAAAGCTTTCTTT	CASSLSLGKAFF
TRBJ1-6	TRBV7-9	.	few	TGTGCCAGCAGCTTAGAGCTTAGGAATTCACCCCTCCACTTT	CASSLELRNSPLHF
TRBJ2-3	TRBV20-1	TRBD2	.	TGCAGTGCTAGAGATCCCCGGACTAGCGGGAGGATTAATACGCAGTATTTT	CSARDPRTSGRINTQYF
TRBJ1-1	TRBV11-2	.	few	TGTGCCAGCAGCTTAGTTCGGGGGCGCGGCACTGAAGCTTTCTTT	CASSLVRGRGTEAFF
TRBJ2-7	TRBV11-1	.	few	TGTGCCAGCAGCGAGTTCATAGGGGGGTACGAGCAGTACTTC	CASSEFIGGYEQYF
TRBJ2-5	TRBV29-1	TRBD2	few	TGCAGCGTTGGGGTACTAGCGATAGTCGAGACCCAGTACTTC	CSVGVLAIVETQYF
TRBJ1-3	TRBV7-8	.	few	TGTGCCAGCAGCTTCAGGGTGGAATCTGGAAACACCATATATTTT	CASSFRVESGNTIYF
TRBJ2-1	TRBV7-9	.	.	TGTGCCAGCAGCTTCACGAGCTCCTACAATGAGCAGTTCTTC	CASSFTSSYNEQFF
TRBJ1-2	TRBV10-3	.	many	TGTGCCATCAGTGTAAACTATGGCTACACCTTC	CAISVNYGYTF
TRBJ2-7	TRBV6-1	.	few	TGTGCCACTCAAAGGGCGGGAAAGGGTTTTGAGCAGTACTTC	CATQRAGKGFEQYF
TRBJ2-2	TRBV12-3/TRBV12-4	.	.	TGTGCCAGCAGTGATCCCCCCGTGGGCCTCGGCACCGGGGAGCTGTTTTTT	CASSDPPVGLGTGELFF
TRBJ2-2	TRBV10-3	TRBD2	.	TGTGCCATCAGTGAGATACTAGCGGGAGTCCGGAACACCGGGAAGCTGTTTTTT	CAISEILAGVRNTGKLFF
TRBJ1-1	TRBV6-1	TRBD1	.	TGTGCCAGCAGACCTGGGACAGGGGGCACTGAAGCTTTCTTT	CASRPGTGGTEAFF